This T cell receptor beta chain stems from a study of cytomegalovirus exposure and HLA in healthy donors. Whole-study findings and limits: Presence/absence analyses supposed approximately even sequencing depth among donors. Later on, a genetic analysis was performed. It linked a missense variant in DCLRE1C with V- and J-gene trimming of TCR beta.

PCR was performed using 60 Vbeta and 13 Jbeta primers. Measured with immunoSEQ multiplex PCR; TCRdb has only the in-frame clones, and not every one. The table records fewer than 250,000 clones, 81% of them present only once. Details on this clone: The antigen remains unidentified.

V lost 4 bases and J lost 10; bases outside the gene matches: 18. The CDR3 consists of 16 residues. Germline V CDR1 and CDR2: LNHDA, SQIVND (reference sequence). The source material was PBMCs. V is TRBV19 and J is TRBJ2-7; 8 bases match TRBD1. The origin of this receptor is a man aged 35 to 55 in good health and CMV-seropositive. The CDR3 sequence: CASSSRVGTGDWGQYF. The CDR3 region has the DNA TGTGCCAGTAGTAGTAGGGTAGGGACAGGCGACTGGGGCCAGTACTTC.